This T cell receptor beta chain was captured in a study of blood T cell repertoires in COVID-19. The sample holds a few counts of this clone. A Seattle source enrolled patients during active infection and followed them longitudinally. Here immunoSEQ multiplex PCR was the method, and the copy in TCRdb shows in-frame clones only, minus some. The table has 190,000 or so clones, 81% seen once. Germline-derived CDR1 and CDR2 are MDHEN and SYDVKM. V lost 2 bases, J lost 5 bases, and 9 bases lay in between. The CDR3 loop spans 14 amino acids. This chain joins TRBV28 and TRBJ2-2, with D possibly being TRBD1 (6 bases). This TCR was recovered from a woman aged 80 or over with COVID-19, enrolled during active disease. The sample was peripheral blood. CDR3 sequence (DNA): TGTGCCAGCAGTTTACTACAGGGAACCGGGGAGCTGTTTTTT. Translated, it gives CASSLLQGTGELFF.